These 30 T cell receptor beta chains came from one sample sequenced in a study of shared clonotypes between healthy human individuals. Positive CCR7 selection of CD45RO-negative cells yielded the naive CD8 cells, and terminally differentiated effector memory CD45RA+ cells were excluded. The method was immunoSEQ multiplex PCR; TCRdb's version includes in-frame clones alone and lacks a portion of them. Among millions of clones listed, around 93% were seen once. The sequenced sample consisted of naive CD8+ T cells from PBMCs. The receptors stem from a man between 18 and 35 years old in good health. Some clones in this sample may be carry-over from other donors' samples.

The count of this clone is one. The DNA of the CDR3 is TGTGCCAGCAGCGCGGAGAGTCCGAATGAGCAGTTCTTC. Protein sequence: CASSAESPNEQFF. V usage is TRBV6-5 and J usage is TRBJ2-1, with D hard to call. CDR1 MNHEY and CDR2 SVGAGI come from the germline V gene. V was shortened by 6 bases and J by 7 bases, with 13 bases between the two germline ends. The CDR3 is 13 amino acids.

The chain employs TRBV9 and TRBJ2-2; D unresolved. CDR3 length: 16 residues. With 3 bases removed from V and 2 bases from J, the gap between germline ends came to 14 bases. Germline-derived CDR1 and CDR2 are SGDLS and YYNGEE. The CDR3 nucleotides are TGTGCCAGCAGCGCCATTCATGTAGATAACACCGGGGAGCTGTTTTTT. Its translation is CASSAIHVDNTGELFF.

V is TRBV29-1 and J is TRBJ2-7; tentatively, D is TRBD2 (6 bases). Germline V gene lookup returns CDR1 SQVTM and CDR2 ANQGSEA. V lost 6 bases and J lost 3, with 18 bases in between. The CDR3 covers 14 residues. The CDR3 region has the DNA TGCAGCGTCGTTGGGGGGACGGATTTCTACGAGCAGTACTTC. Translated: CSVVGGTDFYEQYF.

V gene TRBV10-3 combines with J gene TRBJ2-7, with a possible D match to TRBD1 (5 bases). Germline V gene data show CDR1 as ENHRY and CDR2 as SYGVKD. CDR3 length: 14 amino acids. V lost 1 base and J lost 5, with 12 bases in between. Written as DNA, the CDR3 is TGTGCCATCAGTGAGTTCCAGGGAAGCCACGAGCAGTACTTC. Residues: CAISEFQGSHEQYF.

The CDR3 region has the DNA TGTGCCAGCAGTGAAAAACGTTCCTACGAGCAGTACTTC. Protein product: CASSEKRSYEQYF. The chain has TRBV2 and TRBJ2-7; D gene uncertain. The CDR3 is made up of 13 amino acids. Trimming took 2 bases from V and 1 from J, leaving 6 bases between them. Germline CDR1 and CDR2: SNHLY and FYNNEI.

The chain combines TRBV27 with TRBJ2-1; TRBD2 might be the D (6 bases). Looked up from germline, CDR1 is MNHEY and CDR2 is SMNVEV (reference sequence). The CDR3 runs to 19 residues. V gave up 2 bases and J gave up 10 bases, with 30 bases separating them. The CDR3 here is CASSLTLSVALEGGREQFF. DNA of the CDR3: TGTGCCAGCAGTTTAACACTATCGGTAGCGCTTGAGGGAGGCAGGGAGCAGTTCTTC.

V gene TRBV15 combines with J gene TRBJ2-7, with 9 bases aligning to TRBD2. CDR1 and CDR2 from the germline V gene are LNHNV and YYDKDF (reference sequence). The junction had 7 bases not matched to a gene; V was cut back by 5 bases and J by 2 bases. The CDR3 has 15 residues. CDR3: CATSGSGRRPYEQYF. In DNA, the CDR3 is TGTGCCACCAGCGGAAGCGGGAGGCGCCCCTACGAGCAGTACTTC.

This chain joins TRBV28 and TRBJ2-2, with D maybe TRBD1 (6 bases). Per the germline V gene, CDR1 is MDHEN and CDR2 is SYDVKM. The CDR3 runs 16 residues. V was cut by 2 bases and J by 0 bases, with 10 bases left in between. The CDR3 is CASSLTGFSNTGELFF. The CDR3 bases are TGTGCCAGCAGTTTAACAGGGTTTTCGAACACCGGGGAGCTGTTTTTT. The full variable domain, its missing parts supplied by reference TRBV28 and TRBJ2-2, is DVKVTQSSRYLVKRTGEKVFLECVQDMDHENMFWYRQDPGLGLRLIYFSYDVKMKEKGDIPEGYSVSREKKERFSLILESASTNQTSMYLCASSLTGFSNTGELFFGEGSRLTVL.

This clone was found once. The chain is built from TRBV6-5 and TRBJ2-7, with 7 bases fitting TRBD1. CDR1 is MNHEY and CDR2 is SVGAGI in the germline V gene. The CDR3 runs to 14 residues. V lost 6 bases and J lost 5; bases outside the gene matches: 10. CDR3 region: CASSPKQGMDEQYF. CDR3 bases: TGTGCCAGCAGCCCCAAACAGGGGATGGACGAGCAGTACTTC.

The chain uses TRBV7-9 and TRBJ2-5; D is uncertain. V was shortened by 4 bases and J by 4 bases, with 13 bases between the two germline ends. The germline V gene encodes CDR1 SEHNR and CDR2 FQNEAQ (reference sequence). This CDR3 has 14 residues. The CDR3 reads CASSSPLRSETQYF. The CDR3 nucleotides are TGTGCCAGCAGCTCCCCCTTGAGGTCAGAGACCCAGTACTTC.

The chain links TRBV5-4 to TRBJ2-2; no definite D call. Germline CDR1 is SGHNT and CDR2 is YYREEE (reference sequence). The V end lost 0 bases, the J end lost 4 bases, and 10 bases lay between the germline ends. CDR3 length equals 15 residues. CDR3 in amino acids: CASSLAASPTGELFF. CDR3 DNA: TGTGCCAGCAGCTTGGCCGCCAGTCCCACCGGGGAGCTGTTTTTT.

The sample holds one count of this clone. Other DNA sequences in the sample encode the same CDR3. This rearrangement joins TRBV5-1 to TRBJ2-7; D unresolved. Trimming took off 1 base at V and 2 bases at J, with 4 bases between the two ends. This CDR3 has 12 residues. The germline V gene encodes CDR1 SGHRS and CDR2 YFSETQ. The DNA for the CDR3 is TGCGCCAGCAGCTTGCATCCCTACGAGCAGTACTTC. Its translation is CASSLHPYEQYF.

The chain has TRBV18 and TRBJ2-7; D not certain. With 6 bases removed from V and 3 bases from J, the gap between germline ends came to 3 bases. The CDR3 runs to 10 residues. Germline V lookup: CDR1 KGHSH, CDR2 LQKENI. CDR3 region: CASSFYEQYF. The CDR3 DNA reads TGTGCCAGCTCTTTCTACGAGCAGTACTTC. The whole variable domain, filled in from reference TRBV18 and TRBJ2-7, reads NAGVMQNPRHLVRRRGQEARLRCSPMKGHSHVYWYRQLPEEGLKFMVYLQKENIIDESGMPKERFSAEFPKEGPSILRIQQVVRGDSAAYFCASSFYEQYFGPGTRLTVT.

The V gene is TRBV5-1, the J gene TRBJ2-3; TRBD2 aligns across 11 bases. Germline assignment: CDR1 SGHRS and CDR2 YFSETQ. V lost 0 bases to trimming and J lost 4 bases; unmatched junction nucleotides: 7. There are 17 residues in the CDR3. The CDR3 nucleotides are TGCGCCAGCAGCTTGGTCTTACTAGCGGGAGTCTCAGATACGCAGTATTTT. Its protein product is CASSLVLLAGVSDTQYF. Supplemented by reference TRBV5-1 and TRBJ2-3, the full variable domain reads KAGVTQTPRYLIKTRGQQVTLSCSPISGHRSVSWYQQTPGQGLQFLFEYFSETQRNKGNFPGRFSGRQFSNSRSEMNVSTLELGDSALYLCASSLVLLAGVSDTQYFGPGTRLTVL.

The chain recombines TRBV7-6 with TRBJ2-7; D is unresolved. CDR1 SGHVS and CDR2 FNYEAQ come from the germline V gene. The length of the CDR3 is 15 residues. Between the trimmed V and J ends, which lost 5 bases and 6 bases, there was a span of 20 bases. The CDR3 loop reads CASSQRAFVPSEQYF. The DNA for the CDR3 is TGTGCCAGCAGCCAAAGGGCTTTTGTCCCTTCCGAGCAGTACTTC. The full variable domain, with the rest looked up from reference TRBV7-6 and TRBJ2-7, is GAGVSQSPRYKVTKRGQDVALRCDPISGHVSLYWYRQALGQGPEFLTYFNYEAQQDKSGLPNDRFSAERPEGSISTLTIQRTEQRDSAMYRCASSQRAFVPSEQYFGPGTRLTVT.

Worth noting for this clone: The identical CDR3 is also encoded by other nucleotide sequences in the sample. The chain joins TRBV7-9 to TRBJ2-7, with 8 bases matching TRBD1. The CDR3 spans 13 residues. The germline V gene encodes CDR1 SEHNR and CDR2 FQNEAQ (reference sequence). Unmatched junction bases numbered 3, after V lost 2 bases and J lost 6 bases. Here the CDR3 reads CASSLTQGGEQYF. In nucleotides, the CDR3 is TGTGCCAGCAGCTTAACACAGGGGGGCGAGCAGTACTTC. Supplemented by reference TRBV7-9 and TRBJ2-7, the full variable domain reads DTGVSQNPRHKITKRGQNVTFRCDPISEHNRLYWYRQTLGQGPEFLTYFQNEAQLEKSRLLSDRFSAERPKGSFSTLEIQRTEQGDSAMYLCASSLTQGGEQYFGPGTRLTVT.

The CDR3, as DNA: TGTGCCAGCAGCCAAGGGACAGGGGCAGGAAACACCATATATTTT. Protein product: CASSQGTGAGNTIYF. The chain joins TRBV16 to TRBJ1-3; 10 bases are a match to TRBD1. Losses at the gene ends were 2 bases for V and 4 bases for J; bases not matched to a gene: 2. This CDR3 region has 15 residues. Germline lookup yields CDR1 KGHSY and CDR2 FQNENV.

The J gene is TRBJ1-3, the V gene TRBV13; 7 bases fit TRBD1. The CDR3 runs 15 residues. The V segment lost 5 bases and the J segment 0 bases; nucleotides outside the gene matches: 4. The germline V gene encodes CDR1 PRHDT and CDR2 FYEKMQ (reference sequence). The CDR3 region is CASSQGQSSGNTIYF. In DNA form, the CDR3 reads TGTGCCAGCAGCCAGGGACAGAGCTCTGGAAACACCATATATTTT.

This clone has only a few counts. This same CDR3 is encoded by further DNA sequences in the sample. The genes are TRBV7-9 and TRBJ1-4; D is unclear. CDR1 is SEHNR and CDR2 is FQNEAQ in the germline V gene (reference sequence). The V end was cut by 1 base, the J end by 8 bases, with 2 bases between. The CDR3 is made up of 11 amino acids. This CDR3 is CASSLDEKLFF. The CDR3 DNA sequence: TGTGCCAGCAGCTTAGACGAAAAACTGTTTTTT.

With regard to this clone: This same CDR3 is encoded by further DNA sequences in the sample. The chain combines TRBV27 with TRBJ2-1; 11 nucleotides match TRBD2. Looked up from germline, CDR1 is MNHEY and CDR2 is SMNVEV (reference sequence). The CDR3 loop spans 14 amino acids. Trimming cost V 5 bases and J 3 bases; bases outside gene matches: 0. CDR3: CASSTSGSYNEQFF. DNA of the CDR3: TGTGCCAGCAGTACTAGCGGGAGCTACAATGAGCAGTTCTTC.

For this clone: This CDR3 is also generated by other DNA sequences in the sample. The chain uses TRBV4-1 and TRBJ2-7; no clear D gene. The V and J ends lost 1 base and 3 bases respectively, with 10 bases between them. The germline V gene encodes CDR1 MGHRA and CDR2 YSYEKL. The CDR3 loop spans 14 amino acids. This CDR3 reads CASSQVGRNYEQYF. In nucleotides, the CDR3 is TGCGCCAGCAGCCAAGTCGGCAGAAACTACGAGCAGTACTTC.

The chain recombines TRBV7-2 with TRBJ2-7, with D possibly being TRBD1 (6 bases). This CDR3 is 14 amino acids long. Between the trimmed V and J ends, which lost 4 bases and 4 bases, there was a span of 14 bases. Germline V gene data show CDR1 as SGHTA and CDR2 as FQGNSA. As DNA, the CDR3 is TGTGCCAGCAGCTCCGGACAGATGTATTACGAGCAGTACTTC. This codes for CASSSGQMYYEQYF. The full variable domain, its missing parts supplied by reference TRBV7-2 and TRBJ2-7, is GAGVSQSPSNKVTEKGKDVELRCDPISGHTALYWYRQSLGQGLEFLIYFQGNSAPDKSGLPSDRFSAERTGGSVSTLTIQRTQQEDSAVYLCASSSGQMYYEQYFGPGTRLTVT.

This clone was picked up one time. The chain links TRBV7-9 to TRBJ1-2; the D is unclear. The CDR3 runs 13 residues. The V gene lost 3 bases and the J gene lost 8 bases, with 13 bases spanning the gap. The germline V gene has CDR1 SEHNR and CDR2 FQNEAQ (reference sequence). CDR3 DNA sequence: TGTGCCAGCAGCTTCGCAAGATGGTACGGCTACACCTTC. It yields the protein CASSFARWYGYTF.

The chain links TRBV28 to TRBJ2-7; no clear D. Germline V lookup: CDR1 MDHEN, CDR2 SYDVKM. CDR3 size: 14 residues. V dropped 4 bases and J dropped 3 bases, with 13 bases sitting between them. CDR3 protein: CASSSLELGYEQYF. The CDR3 region has the DNA TGTGCCAGCAGTTCCCTAGAGTTGGGCTACGAGCAGTACTTC.

Only a few counts were recorded for this clone. This same CDR3 is encoded by further DNA sequences in the sample. V and J are TRBV5-1 and TRBJ2-2, with D uncertain. The V and J ends lost 3 bases and 2 bases respectively, with 2 bases between them. Germline V gene sequence: CDR1 SGHRS, CDR2 YFSETQ. The CDR3 spans 12 residues. As DNA, the CDR3 is TGCGCCAGCAGCTCCAACACCGGGGAGCTGTTTTTT. It specifies CASSSNTGELFF.

The chain recombines TRBV7-3 with TRBJ2-1; 8 positions agree with TRBD2. Trimming at V came to 5 bases and at J to 7 bases, leaving 10 bases not matched to a gene. The germline CDR1 and CDR2 sequences are SGHTA and FQGTGA. The CDR3 is made up of 15 amino acids. The CDR3 coding sequence is TGTGCCAGCAGCCCCGGGACTAGGTTCGCGAATGAGCAGTTCTTC. Translated: CASSPGTRFANEQFF.

The CDR3 DNA is TGTGCCAGCCAACGACTCCCGGGACAGGGGTACAATGAGCAGTTCTTC. It translates to CASQRLPGQGYNEQFF. This sequence joins TRBV27 and TRBJ2-1, with 10 nucleotides matching TRBD1. This CDR3 comprises 16 residues. The germline CDR1 and CDR2 sequences are MNHEY and SMNVEV (reference sequence). V shed 8 bases, J shed 4 bases, and the junction held 11 bases outside the gene matches.

The chain couples TRBV28 to TRBJ2-3; D uncertain. V gave up 5 bases and J gave up 3 bases, with 12 bases separating them. The CDR3 loop spans 14 amino acids. CDR1 is MDHEN, CDR2 SYDVKM, per germline. The CDR3 is CASSPSERTDTQYF. The CDR3 DNA reads TGTGCCAGCAGTCCATCAGAGAGGACAGATACGCAGTATTTT.

This clone was seen a few times. The rearrangement links TRBV4-3 to TRBJ1-1; no firm D call. The germline V gene encodes CDR1 LGHNA and CDR2 YSLEER. With 0 bases removed from V and 0 bases from J, the gap between germline ends came to 11 bases. The CDR3 consists of 16 residues. CDR3 coding DNA: TGCGCCAGCAGCCAAGACGGACGGGCCCTGAACACTGAAGCTTTCTTT. This encodes CASSQDGRALNTEAFF.

J is TRBJ2-1 and V is TRBV19; 12 bases match TRBD2. The CDR3 length is 15 residues. The germline CDR1 and CDR2 sequences are LNHDA and SQIVND (reference sequence). V shed 5 bases, J shed 5 bases, and the junction held 4 bases outside the gene matches. In DNA form, the CDR3 reads TGTGCCAGTAGTTTTCTAGCGGGAGGGCACAATGAGCAGTTCTTC. It encodes CASSFLAGGHNEQFF.